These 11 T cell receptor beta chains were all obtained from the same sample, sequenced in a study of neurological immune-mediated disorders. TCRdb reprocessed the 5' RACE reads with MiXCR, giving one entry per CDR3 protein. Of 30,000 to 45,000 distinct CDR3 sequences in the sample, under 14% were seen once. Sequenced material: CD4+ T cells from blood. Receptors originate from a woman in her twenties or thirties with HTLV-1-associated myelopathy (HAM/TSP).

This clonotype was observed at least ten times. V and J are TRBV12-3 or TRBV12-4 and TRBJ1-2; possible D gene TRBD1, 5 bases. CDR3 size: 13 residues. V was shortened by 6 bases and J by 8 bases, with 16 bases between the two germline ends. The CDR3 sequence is CASSLKGAWGYTF. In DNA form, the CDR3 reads TGTGCCAGCAGCCTTAAAGGGGCCTGGGGCTACACCTTC.

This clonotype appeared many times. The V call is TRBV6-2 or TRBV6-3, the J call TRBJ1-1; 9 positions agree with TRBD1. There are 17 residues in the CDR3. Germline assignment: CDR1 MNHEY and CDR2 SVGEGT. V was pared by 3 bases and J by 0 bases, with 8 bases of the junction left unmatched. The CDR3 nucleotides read TGTGCCAGCAGTTATTGGACAGGGGAGGTGGTGAACACTGAAGCTTTCTTT. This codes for CASSYWTGEVVNTEAFF.

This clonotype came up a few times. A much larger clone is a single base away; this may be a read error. The CDR3 nucleotides read TGTGCCAGCAACGTAGCTGGGGGGGCATTTTTCACAGATACGCAGTATTTT. Translation gives CASNVAGGAFFTDTQYF. This sequence joins TRBV9 and TRBJ2-3, with D possibly being TRBD2 (7 bases). The CDR3 sequence is 17 residues long. The V gene's germline CDR1 is SGDLS and CDR2 YYNGEE.

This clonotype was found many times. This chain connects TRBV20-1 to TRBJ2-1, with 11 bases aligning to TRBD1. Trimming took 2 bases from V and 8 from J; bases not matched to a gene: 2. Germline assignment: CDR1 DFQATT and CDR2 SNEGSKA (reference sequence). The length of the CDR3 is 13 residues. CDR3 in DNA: TGCAGTGCTAGAAGGACAGGGGGCTATGAGCAGTTCTTC. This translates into CSARRTGGYEQFF.

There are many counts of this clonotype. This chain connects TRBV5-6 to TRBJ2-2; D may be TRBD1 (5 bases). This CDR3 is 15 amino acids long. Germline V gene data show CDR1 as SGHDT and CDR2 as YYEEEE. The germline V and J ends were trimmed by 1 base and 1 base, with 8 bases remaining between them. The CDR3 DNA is TGTGCCAGCAGCTTGTGGGGCGTGAACACCGGGGAGCTGTTTTTT. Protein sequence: CASSLWGVNTGELFF. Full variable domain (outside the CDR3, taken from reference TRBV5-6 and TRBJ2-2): DAGVTQSPTHLIKTRGQQVTLRCSPKSGHDTVSWYQQALGQGPQFIFQYYEEEERQRGNFPDRFSGHQFPNYSSELNVNALLLGDSALYLCASSLWGVNTGELFFGEGSRLTVL.

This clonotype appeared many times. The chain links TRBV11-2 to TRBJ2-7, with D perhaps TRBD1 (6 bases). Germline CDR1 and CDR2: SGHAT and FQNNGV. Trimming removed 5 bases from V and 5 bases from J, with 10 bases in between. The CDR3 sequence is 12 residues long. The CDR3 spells CASSPNRDEQYF. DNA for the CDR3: TGTGCCAGCAGCCCGAACAGGGACGAGCAGTACTTC.

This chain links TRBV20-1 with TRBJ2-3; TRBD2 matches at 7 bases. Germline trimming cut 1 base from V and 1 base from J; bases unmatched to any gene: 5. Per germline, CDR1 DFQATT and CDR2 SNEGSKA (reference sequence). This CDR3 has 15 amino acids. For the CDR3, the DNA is TGCAGTGCTAGAGTGAGCGGGGTGGGCACAGATACGCAGTATTTT. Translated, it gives CSARVSGVGTDTQYF.

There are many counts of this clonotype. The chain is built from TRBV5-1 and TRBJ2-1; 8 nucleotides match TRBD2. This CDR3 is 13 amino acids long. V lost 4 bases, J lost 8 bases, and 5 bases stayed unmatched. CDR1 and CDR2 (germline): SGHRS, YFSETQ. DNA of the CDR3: TGCGCCAGCAGCCGTAGCGGGGTGGATGAGCAGTTCTTC. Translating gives CASSRSGVDEQFF.

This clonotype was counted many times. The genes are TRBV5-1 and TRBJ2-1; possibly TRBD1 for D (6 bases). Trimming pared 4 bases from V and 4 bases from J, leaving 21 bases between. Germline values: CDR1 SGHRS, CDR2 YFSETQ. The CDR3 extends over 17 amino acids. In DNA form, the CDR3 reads TGCGCCAGCAGCCCCTCGACAGGTTCGCGCCCTTACAATGAGCAGTTCTTC. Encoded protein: CASSPSTGSRPYNEQFF.

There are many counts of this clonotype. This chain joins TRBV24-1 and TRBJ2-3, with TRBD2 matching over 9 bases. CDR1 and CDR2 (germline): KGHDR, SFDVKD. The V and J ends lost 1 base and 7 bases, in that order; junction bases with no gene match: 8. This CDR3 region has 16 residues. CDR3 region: CATSDLGLAGRYTQYF. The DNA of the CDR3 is TGTGCCACCAGTGATTTAGGGCTAGCGGGAAGGTATACGCAGTATTTT.

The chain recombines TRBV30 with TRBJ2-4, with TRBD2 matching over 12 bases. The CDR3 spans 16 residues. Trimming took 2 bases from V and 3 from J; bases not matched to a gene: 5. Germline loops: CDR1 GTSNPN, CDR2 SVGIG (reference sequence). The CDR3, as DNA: TGTGCCTGGAGTCCCGCTAGCGGGGGGGTCAAAAACATTCAGTACTTC. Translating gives CAWSPASGGVKNIQYF.